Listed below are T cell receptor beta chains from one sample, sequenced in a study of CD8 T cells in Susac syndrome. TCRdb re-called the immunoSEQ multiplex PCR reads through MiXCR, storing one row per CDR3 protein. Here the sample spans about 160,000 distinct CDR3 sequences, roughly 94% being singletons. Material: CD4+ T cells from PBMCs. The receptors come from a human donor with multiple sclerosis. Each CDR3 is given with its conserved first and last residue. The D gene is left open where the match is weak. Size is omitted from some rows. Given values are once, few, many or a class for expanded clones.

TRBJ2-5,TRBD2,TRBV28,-,TGTGCCAGCAGTTCGTCGATAGCGGGAGTAGAGACCCAGTACTTC,CASSSSIAGVETQYF
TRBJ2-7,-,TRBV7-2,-,TGTGCCAGCAGCTTCCCCCCCAACTACGAGCAGTACTTC,CASSFPPNYEQYF
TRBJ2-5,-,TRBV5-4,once,TGTGCCAGCAGCTCACACACCCAGGGGGAGACCCAGTACTTC,CASSSHTQGETQYF
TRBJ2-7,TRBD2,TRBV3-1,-,TGTGCCAGCAGCCACGGTCTAGCGGGCTACGAGCAGTACTTC,CASSHGLAGYEQYF
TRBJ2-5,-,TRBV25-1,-,TGTGCCAGCAGTGAAGTTAGGGGAGAGACCCAGTACTTC,CASSEVRGETQYF
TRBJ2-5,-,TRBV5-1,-,TGCGCCAGCAGCTTCGGACAAGAGACCCAGTACTTC,CASSFGQETQYF
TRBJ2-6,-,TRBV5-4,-,TGTGCCAGCAGCGTCGACGGGCACTCTGGGGCCAACGTCCTGACTTTC,CASSVDGHSGANVLTF
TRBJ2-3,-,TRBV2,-,TGTGCCAGCAGGCGGGACCTGTATTTT,CASRRDLYF
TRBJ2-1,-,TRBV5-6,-,TGTGCCAGCAGCTTGGCGGTTTCGGGCAATGAGCAGTTCTTC,CASSLAVSGNEQFF
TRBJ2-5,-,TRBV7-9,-,TGTGCCAGCAGCAGCCGCGAGGGCCTAGAGGGGCAGACCCAGTACTTC,CASSSREGLEGQTQYF
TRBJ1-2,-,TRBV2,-,TGTGCCGGCAGTGTCGGCAGTAACTATGGCTACACCTTC,CAGSVGSNYGYTF
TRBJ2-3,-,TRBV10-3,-,TGTGCCATCAGTGTACAGGGTGGAAGCACAGATACGCAGTATTTT,CAISVQGGSTDTQYF
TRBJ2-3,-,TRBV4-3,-,TGCGCCAGCAGCCAAGAGGCTAGGGCCACAGATACGCAGTATTTT,CASSQEARATDTQYF
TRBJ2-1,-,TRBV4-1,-,TGCGCCAGCAGCCCGTATGGACTCCTTGAAAAGTTCTTC,CASSPYGLLEKFF
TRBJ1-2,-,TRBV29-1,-,TGCAGCGTCTCTATAGGGGCAGGGGAATTTTATGGCTACACCTTC,CSVSIGAGEFYGYTF
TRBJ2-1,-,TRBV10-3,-,TGTGCCATCAGTGAGTCCTGGGGGCATGAGCAGTTCTTC,CAISESWGHEQFF
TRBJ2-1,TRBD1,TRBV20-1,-,TGCAGTGCTCTTATCCGGGACAGGGGATTAAGCAATGAGCAGTTCTTC,CSALIRDRGLSNEQFF
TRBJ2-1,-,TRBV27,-,TGTGCCAGCATGGGGTTTTACAATGAGCAGTTCTTC,CASMGFYNEQFF
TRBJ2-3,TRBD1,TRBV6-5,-,TGTGCCAGCAGGGGACAGGGGGCAGATACGCAGTATTTT,CASRGQGADTQYF
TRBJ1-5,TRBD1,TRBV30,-,TGTGCCTGGGCCCGACAGGCAGGGGGAAATCAGCCCCAGCATTTT,CAWARQAGGNQPQHF
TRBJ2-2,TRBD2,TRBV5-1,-,TGCGCCAGCAGCTTGGCCCCTAGCGGGAGCATCAACACCGGGGAGCTGTTTTTT,CASSLAPSGSINTGELFF
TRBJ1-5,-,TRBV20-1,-,TGCAGTGCTAGAGTGGAGGCCGCGTGGACCCAGCATTTT,CSARVEAAWTQHF
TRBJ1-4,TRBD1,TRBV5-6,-,TGTGCCAGCTTTCGACAGGGGGCCGGAAAACTGTTTTTT,CASFRQGAGKLFF
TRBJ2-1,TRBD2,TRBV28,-,TGTGCCAGCATGGATTGGACTAGCGGGACGAATGAGCAGTTCTTC,CASMDWTSGTNEQFF
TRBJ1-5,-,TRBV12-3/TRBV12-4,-,TGTGCCAGCACCTTAGGGGCAGGCAATCAGCCCCAGCATTTT,CASTLGAGNQPQHF
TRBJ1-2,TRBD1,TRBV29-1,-,TGCAGCGTTGGGGTCGGGGGACAGGGCAAAGGCTACACCTTC,CSVGVGGQGKGYTF
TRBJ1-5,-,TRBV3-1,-,TGTGCCAGCAGCCTTAACAGGCTAAATCAGCCCCAGCATTTT,CASSLNRLNQPQHF
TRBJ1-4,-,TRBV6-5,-,TGTGCCAGCAGTTCAGTGGGCCAGTGGAATGAAAAACTGTTTTTT,CASSSVGQWNEKLFF
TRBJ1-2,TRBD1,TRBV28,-,TGTGCCAGCAGATCGACAGGGCTGGGTTATGGCTACACCTTC,CASRSTGLGYGYTF
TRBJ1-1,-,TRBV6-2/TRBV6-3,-,TGTGCCAGCAGTTACTCGATCAGCGGGAGCACTGAAGCTTTCTTT,CASSYSISGSTEAFF
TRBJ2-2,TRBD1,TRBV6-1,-,TGTGCCAGCAGTATCAGAAGGACAGGGGTTCGGTACACCGGGGAGCTGTTTTTT,CASSIRRTGVRYTGELFF
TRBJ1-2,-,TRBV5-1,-,TGCGCCAGCAGCCCCACAGCTAACTATGGCTACACCTTC,CASSPTANYGYTF
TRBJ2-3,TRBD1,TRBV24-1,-,TGTGCCACCGGAGGACAGGGGGCACGGACGCAGTATTTT,CATGGQGARTQYF
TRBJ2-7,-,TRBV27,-,TGTGCCAGCAGTTCGGGACCGATGATCAAGCAGTACTTC,CASSSGPMIKQYF
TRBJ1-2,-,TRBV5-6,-,TGTGCCAGCAGCTCCCCGGCGGGAGTCCTAGGCTACACCTTC,CASSSPAGVLGYTF
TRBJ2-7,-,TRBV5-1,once,TGCGCCAGCAGCTCGCCTCGGGGCGCCTTCTCCTACGAGCAGTACTTC,CASSSPRGAFSYEQYF
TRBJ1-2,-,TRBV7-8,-,TGTGCCAGCAGCCCTTCGGACGGCTTTAGCTATGGCTACACCTTC,CASSPSDGFSYGYTF
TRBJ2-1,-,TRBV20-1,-,TGCAGTGCCGATACCTACAATGAGCAGTTCTTC,CSADTYNEQFF
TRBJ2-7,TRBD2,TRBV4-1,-,TGCGCCAGCAGCCAAGATAAGTTGACGGGAGGGAGAGGGTTGAACGAGCAGTACTTC,CASSQDKLTGGRGLNEQYF
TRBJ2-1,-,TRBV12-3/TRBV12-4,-,TGTGCCAGCAGTTTAGTGGTCTGGAGCTCCTACAATGAGCAGTTCTTC,CASSLVVWSSYNEQFF
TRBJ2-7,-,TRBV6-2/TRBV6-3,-,TGTGCCAGCACTCCCGGGACCATCTACGAGCAGTACTTC,CASTPGTIYEQYF
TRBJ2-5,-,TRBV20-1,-,TGCAGTGCTAGAGATGGCGGAGGGCTGGTAGAGACCCAGTACTTC,CSARDGGGLVETQYF
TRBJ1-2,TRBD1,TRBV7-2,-,TGTGCCAGCAGCCCCGACAGGGGGCAAGGCTACACCTTC,CASSPDRGQGYTF
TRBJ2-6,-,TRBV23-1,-,TGCGCCAGCAGTCAGGGCTGCTCTGGGGCCAACGTCCTGACTTTC,CASSQGCSGANVLTF
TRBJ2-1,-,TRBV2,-,TGTGCCAGCACGGGGTACAATGAGCAGTTCTTC,CASTGYNEQFF
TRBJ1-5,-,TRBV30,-,TGTGCCTGGAGTGTACGGGATATACAGCCCCAGCATTTT,CAWSVRDIQPQHF
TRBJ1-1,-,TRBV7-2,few,TGTGCCAGCAGCTTATCCCTTAACACTGAAGCTTTCTTT,CASSLSLNTEAFF
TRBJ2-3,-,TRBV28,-,TGTGCCAGCCTGGCCTTCGGTACGCAGTATTTT,CASLAFGTQYF
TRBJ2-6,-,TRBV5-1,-,TGCGCCAGCAGCTTGGAAGATGGGGCCAACGTCCTGACTTTC,CASSLEDGANVLTF
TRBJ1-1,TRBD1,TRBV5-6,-,TGTGCCAGCAGCTACACGGACAGGGAGGGTGCTTTCTTT,CASSYTDREGAFF
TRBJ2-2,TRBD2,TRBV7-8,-,TGTGCCAGCAGCTTAGTGGTAGCGGGCGCTACCGGGGAGCTGTTTTTT,CASSLVVAGATGELFF
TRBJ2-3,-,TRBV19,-,TGTGCCAGTAGCCGTGGGGGGGCTGTCGTAAGCACAGATACGCAGTATTTT,CASSRGGAVVSTDTQYF
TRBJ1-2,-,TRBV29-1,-,TGCAGCGTTGAGGACTATGGCTACACCTTC,CSVEDYGYTF
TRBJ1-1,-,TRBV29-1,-,TGCAGCGTCTTCTCTAGACAGGCGAACACTGAAGCTTTCTTT,CSVFSRQANTEAFF
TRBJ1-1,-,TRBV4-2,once,TGTGCCAGCAGCCAGCCCCCGGGGACGGCGAACACTGAAGCTTTCTTT,CASSQPPGTANTEAFF